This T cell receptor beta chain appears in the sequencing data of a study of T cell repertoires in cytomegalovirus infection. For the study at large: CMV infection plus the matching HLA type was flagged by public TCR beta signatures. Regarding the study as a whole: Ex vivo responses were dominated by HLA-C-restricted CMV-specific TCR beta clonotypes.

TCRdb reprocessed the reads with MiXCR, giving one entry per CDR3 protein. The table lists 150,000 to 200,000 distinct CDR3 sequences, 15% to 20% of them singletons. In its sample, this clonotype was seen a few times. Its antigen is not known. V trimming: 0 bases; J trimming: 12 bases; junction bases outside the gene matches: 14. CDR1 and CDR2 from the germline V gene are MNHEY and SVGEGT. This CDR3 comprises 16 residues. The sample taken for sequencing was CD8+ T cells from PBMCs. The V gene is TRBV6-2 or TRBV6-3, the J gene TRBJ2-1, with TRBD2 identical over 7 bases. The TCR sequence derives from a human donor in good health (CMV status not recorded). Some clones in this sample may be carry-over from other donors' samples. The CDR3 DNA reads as TGTGCCAGCAGTTACTCGAGTCGGGAGGCCGTCCGTTGGCAGTTCTTC. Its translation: CASSYSSREAVRWQFF.